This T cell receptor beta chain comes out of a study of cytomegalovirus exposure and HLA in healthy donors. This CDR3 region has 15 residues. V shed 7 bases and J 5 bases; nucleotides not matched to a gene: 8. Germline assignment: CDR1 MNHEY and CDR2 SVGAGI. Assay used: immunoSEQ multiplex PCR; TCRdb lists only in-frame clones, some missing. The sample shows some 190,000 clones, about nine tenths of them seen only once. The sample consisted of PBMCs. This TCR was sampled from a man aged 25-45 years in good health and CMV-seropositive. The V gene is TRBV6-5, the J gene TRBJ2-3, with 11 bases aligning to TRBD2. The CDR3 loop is CASTLAGGPGDTQYF. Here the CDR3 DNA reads TGTGCCAGCACTCTAGCGGGAGGACCGGGAGATACGCAGTATTTT.